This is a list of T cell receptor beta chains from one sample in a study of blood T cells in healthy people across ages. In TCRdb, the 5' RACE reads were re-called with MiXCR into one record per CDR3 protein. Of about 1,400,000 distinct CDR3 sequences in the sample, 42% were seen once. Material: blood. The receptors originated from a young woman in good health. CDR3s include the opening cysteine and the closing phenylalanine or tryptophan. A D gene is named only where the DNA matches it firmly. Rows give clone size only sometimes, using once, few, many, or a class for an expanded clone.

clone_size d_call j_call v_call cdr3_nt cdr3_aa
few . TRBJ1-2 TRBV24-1 TGTGCCACCAGCAACTATGGGTATGGCTACACCTTC CATSNYGYGYTF
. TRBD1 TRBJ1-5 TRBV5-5 TGTGCCAGCAGCTTGGGAAGGGGGCAGAATCAGCCCCAGCATTTT CASSLGRGQNQPQHF
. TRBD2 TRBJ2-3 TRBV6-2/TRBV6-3 TGTGCCAGCAGTTATCCCGGACTAGCGGGGGGCACAGATACGCAGTATTTT CASSYPGLAGGTDTQYF
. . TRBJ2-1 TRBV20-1 TGCAGTGCTAGACCTTTGTCCTACAATGAGCAGTTCTTC CSARPLSYNEQFF
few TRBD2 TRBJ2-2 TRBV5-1 TGCGCCAGCAGCTTGGAAGTTAGCGGGTCGAACACCGGGGAGCTGTTTTTT CASSLEVSGSNTGELFF
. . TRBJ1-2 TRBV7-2 TGTGCCAGCAGCCCTCGACTGCTTAACTATGGCTACACCTTC CASSPRLLNYGYTF
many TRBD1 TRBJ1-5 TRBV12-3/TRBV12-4 TGTGCCAGCAGTTGGGGACAGGGAGACAATCAGCCCCAGCATTTT CASSWGQGDNQPQHF
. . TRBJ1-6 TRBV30 TGTGCCTGGAGCGCCGGGGGTGCAAATTCACCCCTCCACTTT CAWSAGGANSPLHF
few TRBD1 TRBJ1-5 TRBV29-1 TGCAGCGTTAGCCCAGGGGGGCCGGGACAGCCCCAGCATTTT CSVSPGGPGQPQHF
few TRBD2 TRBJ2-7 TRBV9 TGTGCCAGCAGCGTCTCTAGCGGGATCACCTACGAGCAGTACTTC CASSVSSGITYEQYF
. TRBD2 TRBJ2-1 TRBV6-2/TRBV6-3 TGTGCCAGCACTTCGGGGACTAGCGGGAGTCCCTCCTACAATGAGCAGTTCTTC CASTSGTSGSPSYNEQFF
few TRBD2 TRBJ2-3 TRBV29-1 TGCAGCGTTTGGACTAGCGGGGGCCTCACAGATACGCAGTATTTT CSVWTSGGLTDTQYF
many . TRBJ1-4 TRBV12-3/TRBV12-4 TGTGCCAGTAGGGGAGGGGAAAAACTGTTTTTT CASRGGEKLFF
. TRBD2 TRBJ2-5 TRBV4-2 TGTGCCAGCAGCCCCACGGGACTAGCGGGCTCCCCCCTCGAGACCCAGTACTTC CASSPTGLAGSPLETQYF
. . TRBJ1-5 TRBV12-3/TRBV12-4 TGTGCCAGCAGACACACTTGGACCGGGGGCAATCAGCCCCAGCATTTT CASRHTWTGGNQPQHF
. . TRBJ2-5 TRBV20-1 TGCAGTGCTAACATTCTCGATCGGCGAACCCAGTACTTC CSANILDRRTQYF
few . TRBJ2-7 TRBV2 TGTGCCAGCATTAGGAGGGGCGGCTACGAGCAGTACTTC CASIRRGGYEQYF
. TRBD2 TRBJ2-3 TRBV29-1 TGCAGCGTCGGCCAGACTAGCGGGGAGGGGGAGACGCAGTATTTT CSVGQTSGEGETQYF
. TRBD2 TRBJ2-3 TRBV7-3 TGTGCCAGCAGCTTAACGTCAGCGGGGTCCTTCACAGATACGCAGTATTTT CASSLTSAGSFTDTQYF
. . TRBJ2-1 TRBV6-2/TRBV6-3 TGTGCCAGCATGAGGGGCCACAATGAGCAGTTCTTC CASMRGHNEQFF
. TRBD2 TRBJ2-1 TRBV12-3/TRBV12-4 TGTGCCAGCAGTCCCACATCTAGCGGGAGGTGGGATGAGCAGTTCTTC CASSPTSSGRWDEQFF
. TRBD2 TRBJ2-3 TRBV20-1 TGCAGTGCTAGAGATCAGCTAGCGGGAGGGCCGGGGGATACGCAGTATTTT CSARDQLAGGPGDTQYF
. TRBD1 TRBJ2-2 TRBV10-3 TGTGCCATCAGTCCGGACAGGGGAGCCACCGGGGAGCTGTTTTTT CAISPDRGATGELFF
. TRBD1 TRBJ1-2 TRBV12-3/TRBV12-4 TGTGCCAGCAGTTTAGCGTTCTTGGGACAGGAATCTAAAGGCTACACCTTC CASSLAFLGQESKGYTF
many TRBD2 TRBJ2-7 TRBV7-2 TGTGCCAGCAGCTTACAGATGGGACTAGCGGGAGGTGAGCAGTACTTC CASSLQMGLAGGEQYF
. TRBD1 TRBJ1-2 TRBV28 TGTGCCAGCAGTTTATTTCTAGGGACAGGGAACTATGGCTACACCTTC CASSLFLGTGNYGYTF
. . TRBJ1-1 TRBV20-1 TGCAGTGCTAGATGGGGCATGAACACTGAAGCTTTCTTT CSARWGMNTEAFF
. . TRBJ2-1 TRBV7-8 TGTGCCAGCAGCTCGTCAAGCGTTTACAATGAGCAGTTCTTC CASSSSSVYNEQFF
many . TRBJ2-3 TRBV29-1 TGCAGCGTTACCGGGACGGTCACAGATACGCAGTATTTT CSVTGTVTDTQYF
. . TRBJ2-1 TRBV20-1 TGCAGTGCTGGGCTAGGGATCTACAATGAGCAGTTCTTC CSAGLGIYNEQFF
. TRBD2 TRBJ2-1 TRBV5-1 TGCGCCAGCAGCTTGGTTGTAGCGGGACCTTCGGGGGAGCAGTTCTTC CASSLVVAGPSGEQFF
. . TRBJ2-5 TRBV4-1 TGCGCCAGCAGCCAAGTCCCCGCGCTGGGCAGGCGGGAAGAGACCCAGTACTTC CASSQVPALGRREETQYF
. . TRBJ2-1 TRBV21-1 TGTGCCAGCAGCCGACGTCCCCTACTAGCGCAGACCTACAATGAGCAGTTCTTC CASSRRPLLAQTYNEQFF
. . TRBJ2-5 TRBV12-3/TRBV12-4 TGTGCCAGCAGTCAACATTCGCCGCGAGAGCAGTACTTC CASSQHSPREQYF
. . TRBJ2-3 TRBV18 TGTGCCAGCTCACCACCGTCGGGGGGCTCGGATACGCAGTATTTT CASSPPSGGSDTQYF
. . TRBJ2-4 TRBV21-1 TGTGGGAGGGTAGGGGCTATAGCCAAAAACATTCAGTACTTC CGRVGAIAKNIQYF
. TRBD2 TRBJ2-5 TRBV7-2 TGTGCCAGCAGCTTAGTATCGGGACTAGCGGGAGGAAATGAGCAGTACTTC CASSLVSGLAGGNEQYF
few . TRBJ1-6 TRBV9 TGTGCCAGCAGCGCCAACACCGGTAATTCACCCCTCCACTTT CASSANTGNSPLHF
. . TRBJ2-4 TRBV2 TGTGCCAGCAGTGGTGGGACGTCCGGTGGAAACATTCAGTACTTC CASSGGTSGGNIQYF
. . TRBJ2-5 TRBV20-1 TGCAGTGCGTCAAACCCAGGGCCCGGGGAGACCCAGTACTTC CSASNPGPGETQYF
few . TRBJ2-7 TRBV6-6 TGTGCCAGCAGTGATATCACTTGGGACGAGCAGTACTTC CASSDITWDEQYF
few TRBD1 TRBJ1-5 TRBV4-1 TGCGCCAGCAGCGGCCCCCTGGACAGGGAGCCTTACAATCAGCCCCAGCATTTT CASSGPLDREPYNQPQHF
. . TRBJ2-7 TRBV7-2 TGTGCCAGCAGCTTTGTGGGGGGACCGACCTACGAGCAGTACTTC CASSFVGGPTYEQYF
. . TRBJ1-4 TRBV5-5 TGTGCCAGCAGCGCCATGACGGACAGAGAGAAGGAAAAACTGTTTTTT CASSAMTDREKEKLFF
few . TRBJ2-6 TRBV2 TGTGCCAGCATGGAGTCTGGGGCCAACGTCCTGACTTTC CASMESGANVLTF
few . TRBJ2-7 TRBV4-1 TGCGCCAGCAGCCAAGCGAGCGATTGGGTCTACGAGCAGTACTTC CASSQASDWVYEQYF
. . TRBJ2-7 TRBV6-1 TGTACCAGCAGAGACTACTACGAGCAGTACTTC CTSRDYYEQYF
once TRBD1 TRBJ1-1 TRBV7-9 TGTACCAGCAGCTATACAGGGGTAGGCACTGAAGCTTTCTTT CTSSYTGVGTEAFF
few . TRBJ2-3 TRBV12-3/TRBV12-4 TGTGCCAGCAAGTTGGCCACAGTTAGCACAGATACGCAGTATTTT CASKLATVSTDTQYF
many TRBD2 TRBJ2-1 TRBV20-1 TGCAGTGCTAGGACTAGCGCCTACAATGAGCAGTTCTTC CSARTSAYNEQFF
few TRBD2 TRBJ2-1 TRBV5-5 TGTGCCAGCAGGGGAGGGGCTTTCGTGGGGCAGTTCTTC CASRGGAFVGQFF
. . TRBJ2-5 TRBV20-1 TGCAGTGCTAGAGTCGAGCTCCGCGAGACCCAGTACTTC CSARVELRETQYF
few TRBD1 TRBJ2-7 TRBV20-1 TGCAGTGCTAGAGACGGGGACAGGGAGTACGAGCAGTACTTC CSARDGDREYEQYF
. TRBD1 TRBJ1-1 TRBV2 TGTGCCAGGGGACAGGGGAGGACTGAAGCTTTCTTT CARGQGRTEAFF